The clone carrying this T cell receptor (beta chain) was observed a few times. The data belong to a study of cytomegalovirus exposure and HLA in healthy donors. This CDR3 is built from 16 residues. V shed 8 bases, J shed 2 bases, and the junction held 10 bases outside the gene matches. Germline V lookup: CDR1 MNHNY, CDR2 SVGAGI (reference sequence). With 60 Vbeta and 13 Jbeta primers, the PCR was carried out. Clones were read by immunoSEQ multiplex PCR, and TCRdb kept only the in-frame ones, dropping some. The sample records around 150,000 clones, roughly three quarters being singletons. The specimen sequenced was PBMCs. The sequence came from a man between 60 and 75 years old in good health and CMV-seronegative. This chain links TRBV6-6 with TRBJ2-2; 8 bases are a match to TRBD2. For the CDR3, the DNA is TGTGCCAGCCTTGTCCGACTAGCGACTAACACCGGGGAGCTGTTTTTT. This encodes CASLVRLATNTGELFF.